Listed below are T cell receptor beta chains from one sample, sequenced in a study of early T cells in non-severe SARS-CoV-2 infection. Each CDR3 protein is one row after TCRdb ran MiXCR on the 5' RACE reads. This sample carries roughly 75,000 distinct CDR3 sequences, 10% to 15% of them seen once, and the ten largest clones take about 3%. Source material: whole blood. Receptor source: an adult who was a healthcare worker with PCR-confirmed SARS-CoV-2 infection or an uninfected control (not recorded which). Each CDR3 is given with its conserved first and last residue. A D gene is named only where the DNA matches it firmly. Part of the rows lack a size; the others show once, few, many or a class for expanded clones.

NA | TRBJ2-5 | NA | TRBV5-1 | CASSLVTVPKGETQYF | TGCGCCAGCAGCTTGGTTACAGTACCTAAGGGGGAGACCCAGTACTTC
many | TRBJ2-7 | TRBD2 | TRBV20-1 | CSAKKDGLAVLSYEQYF | TGCAGTGCCAAAAAAGACGGACTAGCGGTACTCTCCTACGAGCAGTACTTC
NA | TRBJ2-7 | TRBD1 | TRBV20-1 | CRSHRAVLKCIQGDTYEQYF | TGCAGAAGTCACAGGGCCGTATTGAAGTGTATCCAGGGGGACACCTACGAGCAGTACTTC
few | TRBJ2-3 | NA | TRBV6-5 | CASSTSGLSTDTQYF | TGTGCCAGCAGTACCTCTGGACTGAGCACAGATACGCAGTATTTT
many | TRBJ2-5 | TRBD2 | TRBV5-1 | CASSLGGRGEETQYF | TGCGCCAGCAGCTTAGGCGGGAGAGGAGAAGAGACCCAGTACTTC
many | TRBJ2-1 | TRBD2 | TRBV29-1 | CSVTSSDEQFF | TGCAGCGTGACTAGCAGCGATGAGCAGTTCTTC
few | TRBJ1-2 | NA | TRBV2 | CASGGSYYGYTF | TGTGCCAGCGGAGGCAGCTACTATGGCTACACCTTC
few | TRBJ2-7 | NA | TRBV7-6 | CASSPPAASADSYEQYF | TGTGCCAGCAGCCCGCCCGCCGCTAGCGCAGACTCCTACGAGCAGTACTTC
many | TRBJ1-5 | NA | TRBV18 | CASSPGTTGRSNQPQHF | TGTGCCAGCTCACCCGGAACAACAGGCAGGAGCAATCAGCCCCAGCATTTT
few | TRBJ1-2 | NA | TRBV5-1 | CASSLGPGALNYGYTF | TGCGCCAGCAGCTTGGGTCCAGGCGCTCTTAACTATGGCTACACCTTC
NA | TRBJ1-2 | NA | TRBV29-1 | CSVEDPRGFDYGYTF | TGCAGCGTTGAAGATCCCAGGGGCTTTGACTATGGCTACACCTTC
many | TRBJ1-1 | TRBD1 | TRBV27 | CASSSFLAQTGNQNTEAFF | TGTGCCAGCAGCTCCTTCTTGGCGCAGACAGGGAATCAGAACACTGAAGCTTTCTTT
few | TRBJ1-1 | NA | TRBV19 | CASVQGGSEAFF | TGTGCCAGCGTTCAAGGGGGTTCTGAAGCTTTCTTT
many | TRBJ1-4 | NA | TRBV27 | CASSRYNEKLFF | TGTGCCAGCAGTCGCTATAATGAAAAACTGTTTTTT
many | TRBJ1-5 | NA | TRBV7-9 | CASSVDDQPQHF | TGTGCCAGCAGCGTTGATGATCAGCCCCAGCATTTT
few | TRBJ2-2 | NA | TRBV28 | CASSLEGSNTGELFF | TGTGCCAGCAGTTTGGAGGGGAGCAACACCGGGGAGCTGTTTTTT
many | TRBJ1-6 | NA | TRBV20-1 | CSAYGGEGPENSPLHF | TGCAGTGCTTACGGAGGGGAAGGGCCCGAAAATTCACCCCTCCACTTT
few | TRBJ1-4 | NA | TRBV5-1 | CASSLSPTTNEKLFF | TGCGCCAGCAGTCTGTCACCGACAACTAATGAAAAACTGTTTTTT
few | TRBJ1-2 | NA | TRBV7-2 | CASRPDRPVGYTF | TGTGCCAGCAGACCCGACAGGCCCGTAGGCTACACCTTC
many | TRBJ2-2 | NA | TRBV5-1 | CASSPSSPSAGGTGELFF | TGCGCCAGCAGCCCCTCTAGCCCGTCCGCCGGAGGAACCGGGGAGCTGTTTTTT
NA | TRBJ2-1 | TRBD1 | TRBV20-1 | CSARGTGQGRFNEQFF | TGCAGTGCTAGAGGGACCGGACAGGGGAGGTTTAATGAGCAGTTCTTC
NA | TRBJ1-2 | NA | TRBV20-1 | CSASLYGYTF | TGCAGTGCTAGTCTCTATGGCTACACCTTC
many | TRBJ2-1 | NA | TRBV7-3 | CASSLRAGVDEQFF | TGTGCCAGCAGCTTACGGGCCGGGGTGGATGAGCAGTTCTTC
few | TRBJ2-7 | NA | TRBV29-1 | CSTKGERGGDEQYF | TGCAGCACCAAAGGGGAGAGGGGAGGCGACGAGCAGTACTTC
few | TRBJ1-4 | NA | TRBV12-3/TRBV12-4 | CASSLLGVGGEKLFF | TGTGCCAGCAGTTTACTAGGGGTGGGAGGTGAAAAACTGTTTTTT
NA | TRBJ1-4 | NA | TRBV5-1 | CASSRDTRNEKLFF | TGCGCCAGCAGCCGGGACACCCGGAATGAAAAACTGTTTTTT
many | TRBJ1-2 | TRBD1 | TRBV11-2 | CASSPGQTYGYTF | TGTGCCAGCAGTCCGGGACAGACCTATGGCTACACCTTC
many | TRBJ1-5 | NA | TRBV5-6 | CASSSRGTYQPQHF | TGTGCCAGCAGTTCCCGGGGAACCTATCAGCCCCAGCATTTT
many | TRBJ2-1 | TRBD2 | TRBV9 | CASSVDPGLAGAIGDEQFF | TGTGCCAGCAGCGTAGATCCGGGACTAGCGGGAGCAATAGGGGATGAGCAGTTCTTC
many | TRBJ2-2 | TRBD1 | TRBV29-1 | CSVFDRGLAGELFF | TGCAGCGTGTTCGACAGGGGTTTAGCCGGGGAGCTGTTTTTT
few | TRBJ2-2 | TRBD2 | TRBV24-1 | CATSDLSGTTGELFF | TGTGCCACCAGTGATTTAAGCGGGACCACCGGGGAGCTGTTTTTT
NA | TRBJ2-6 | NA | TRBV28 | CASSRALSGANVLTF | TGTGCCAGCAGCCGCGCCCTCTCTGGGGCCAACGTCCTGACTTTC
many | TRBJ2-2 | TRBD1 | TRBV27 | CASSSGQGITGELFF | TGTGCCAGCAGTTCGGGACAGGGGATCACCGGGGAGCTGTTTTTT
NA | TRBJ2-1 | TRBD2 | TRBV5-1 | CASSLFSAGALDEQFF | TGCGCCAGCAGCTTGTTCTCGGCGGGAGCCCTCGATGAGCAGTTCTTC
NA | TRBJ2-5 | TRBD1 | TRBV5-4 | CASSSGQGARGTQYF | TGTGCCAGCAGCTCGGGACAGGGGGCGCGTGGGACCCAGTACTTC
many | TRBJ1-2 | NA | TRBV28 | CATRGPGRYGYTF | TGTGCCACCCGGGGGCCAGGGAGATATGGCTACACCTTC
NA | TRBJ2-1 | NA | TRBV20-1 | CSATTSNYYNEQLF | TGCAGTGCTACAACTAGCAACTACTACAATGAGCAGTTATTC
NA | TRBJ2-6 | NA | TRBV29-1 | CSVEGNGANVLTF | TGCAGCGTTGAAGGGAATGGGGCCAACGTCCTGACTTTC
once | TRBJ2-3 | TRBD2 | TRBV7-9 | CASSFRTSGATDTQYF | TGTGCCAGCAGCTTCCGGACTAGCGGGGCGACAGATACGCAGTATTTT
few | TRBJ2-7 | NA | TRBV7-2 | CASSPFRGRGEQYF | TGTGCCAGCAGCCCCTTTCGGGGGCGCGGCGAGCAGTACTTC
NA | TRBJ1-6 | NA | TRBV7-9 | CASSPQPTGSPLHF | TGTGCCAGCAGCCCGCAACCCACGGGTTCACCCCTCCACTTT
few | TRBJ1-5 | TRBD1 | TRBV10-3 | CAISETGGEQPQHF | TGTGCCATCAGTGAGACAGGGGGAGAACAGCCCCAGCATTTT
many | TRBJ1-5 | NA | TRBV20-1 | CSARIGTQGNQPQHF | TGCAGTGCTAGAATCGGGACTCAGGGCAATCAGCCCCAGCATTTT
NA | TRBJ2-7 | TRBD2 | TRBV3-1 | CASSSGLAGGLSEQYF | TGTGCCAGCAGCTCGGGACTAGCGGGAGGATTAAGCGAGCAGTACTTC
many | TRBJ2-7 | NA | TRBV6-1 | CASKGGPSYEQYF | TGTGCCAGCAAAGGTGGGCCGAGCTACGAGCAGTACTTC
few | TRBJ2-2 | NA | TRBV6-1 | CASSRLGRDTGELFF | TGTGCCAGCAGCCGCCTAGGGAGAGACACCGGGGAGCTGTTTTTT
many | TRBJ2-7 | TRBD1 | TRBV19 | CASSGRDRAFEQYF | TGTGCCAGTAGTGGCCGGGACAGGGCATTCGAGCAGTACTTC
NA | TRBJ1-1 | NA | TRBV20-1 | CSAPRHREGEAFF | TGCAGTGCCCCAAGGCACAGGGAAGGTGAAGCTTTCTTT
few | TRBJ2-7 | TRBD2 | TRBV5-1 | CASSPGTSGATYEQYF | TGCGCCAGCAGTCCCGGGACTAGCGGGGCCACCTACGAGCAGTACTTC
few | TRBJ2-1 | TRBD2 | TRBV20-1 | CSASRDYLRGSEQFF | TGCAGTGCTAGTCGGGACTACCTGAGAGGTAGTGAGCAGTTCTTC
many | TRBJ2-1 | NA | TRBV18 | CASSPRTGSYNEQFF | TGTGCCAGCTCACCAAGAACGGGATCCTACAATGAGCAGTTCTTC
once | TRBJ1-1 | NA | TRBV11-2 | CASSPQSRAEAFF | TGTGCCAGCAGCCCACAGAGTAGGGCTGAAGCTTTCTTT
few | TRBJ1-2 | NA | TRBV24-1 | CATSDRGPNYGYTF | TGTGCCACCAGTGACCGGGGCCCTAACTATGGCTACACCTTC
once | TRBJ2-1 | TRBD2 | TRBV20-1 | CSARLSGRARNEQFF | TGCAGTGCTAGACTCAGCGGGAGGGCTAGGAATGAGCAGTTCTTC
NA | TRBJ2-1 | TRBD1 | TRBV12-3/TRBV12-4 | CASSFDRGSYNEQFF | TGTGCCAGCAGTTTCGACAGGGGGTCCTACAATGAGCAGTTCTTC
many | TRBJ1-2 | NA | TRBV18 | CASSPPGEGYTF | TGTGCCAGCTCACCACCCGGAGAAGGCTACACCTTC
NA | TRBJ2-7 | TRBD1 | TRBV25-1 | CASSYDRGREQYF | TGTGCCAGCAGTTACGACAGGGGACGCGAGCAGTACTTC
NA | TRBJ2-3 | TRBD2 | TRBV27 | CASSILAGGVDTQYF | TGTGCCAGCAGTATACTAGCGGGAGGGGTCGATACGCAGTATTTT
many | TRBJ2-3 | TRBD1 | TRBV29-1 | CSVENLGDRGSTDTQYF | TGCAGCGTTGAGAATTTAGGAGACAGGGGGAGCACAGATACGCAGTATTTT
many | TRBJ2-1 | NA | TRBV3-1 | CASSFTRNEQFF | TGTGCCAGCAGCTTCACAAGGAATGAGCAGTTCTTC